This record covers a single T cell receptor (beta chain). These data are taken from a study of T cells in Graves' hyperthyroidism and ophthalmopathy. Germline V gives CDR1 GTSNPN, CDR2 SVGIG (reference sequence). V shed 3 bases and J shed 6 bases, with 9 bases lying between them. This CDR3 contains 13 residues. Under 3 months was the duration of disease in ophthalmopathy patients, who also had a Clinical Activity Score of at least 3 and a NOSPECS grade of at least 4. RNA transcripts were the template for amplifying TCR beta CDR3 regions. The HTBI primer set drove a first-round RT-PCR of the TCR CDR3. Each CDR3 protein gets one entry after TCRdb re-called the multiplex PCR reads with MiXCR. The sample has fewer than 550,000 distinct CDR3 sequences; around 22% are singletons.

The sequence was collected from a woman between 25 and 40 years old with Graves' ophthalmopathy. V is TRBV30 and J is TRBJ1-6; D possibly corresponds to TRBD1 (5 bases). What was sequenced was blood. The CDR3: CAWRQGANSPLHF. The CDR3 nucleotides are TGTGCCTGGAGGCAGGGAGCTAATTCACCCCTCCACTTT.